A selection of T cell receptor beta chains follows, all from one sample in a study of CD8+ T cells in alopecia areata. Libraries were prepared by immunoSEQ multiplex PCR; TCRdb keeps only in-frame clonotypes and omits some of them. The table includes about 87,000 clones, about three quarters detected once. Sequenced material: CD8+ T cells sorted from blood, taken between weeks 43 and 45, from a patient treated with tofacitinib. The source is a human donor with alopecia areata. Each CDR3 is given with its conserved first and last residue. D genes are given only for firm matches. Clone size is stated in some rows and not others, as once, few, many or a class when expanded.

j_call,v_call,clone_size,cdr3_length,d_call,cdr3_aa,cdr3_nt
TRBJ1-2,TRBV29-1,NA,14,TRBD1,CSVDVPGQVYGYTF,TGCAGCGTTGATGTCCCGGGACAGGTTTATGGCTACACCTTC
TRBJ2-7,TRBV7-6,NA,14,TRBD1,CASSSGQGSYEQYF,TGTGCCAGCAGCTCCGGACAGGGGTCCTACGAGCAGTACTTC
TRBJ1-1,TRBV19,NA,14,TRBD1,CASSADRGLSEAFF,TGTGCCAGTAGTGCAGACAGGGGGCTGTCTGAAGCTTTCTTT
TRBJ2-1,TRBV7-6,NA,13,NA,CASSLDGYNEQFF,TGTGCCAGCAGCTTAGACGGGTACAATGAGCAGTTCTTC
TRBJ2-5,TRBV27,NA,16,NA,CASSFLSGGPQETQYF,TGTGCCAGCAGTTTTCTCTCAGGGGGGCCCCAAGAGACCCAGTACTTC
TRBJ2-1,TRBV29-1,once,13,NA,CSVLGGGAREQFF,TGCAGCGTTTTAGGTGGGGGGGCACGTGAGCAGTTCTTC
TRBJ2-7,TRBV9,NA,14,NA,CASSPSVPTYEQYF,TGTGCCAGCAGCCCGTCGGTCCCTACCTACGAGCAGTACTTC
TRBJ2-3,TRBV13,NA,17,TRBD2,CASSFPGSGGDTDTQYF,TGTGCCAGCAGCTTTCCCGGTAGCGGGGGAGACACAGATACGCAGTATTTT
TRBJ2-7,TRBV5-1,NA,17,NA,CASSLGQKETGAYEQYF,TGCGCCAGCAGCTTGGGTCAAAAGGAGACAGGAGCCTACGAGCAGTACTTC
TRBJ2-3,TRBV27,NA,13,NA,CASSLLGTDTQYF,TGTGCCAGCAGTTTACTGGGCACAGATACGCAGTATTTT
TRBJ1-1,TRBV7-2,NA,14,TRBD1,CARQGYGTGPEAFF,TGTGCCAGGCAAGGCTATGGGACAGGCCCTGAAGCTTTCTTT
TRBJ2-7,TRBV7-8,NA,15,TRBD2,CASSSGYSGGYEQYF,TGTGCCAGCAGCTCTGGTTATAGCGGGGGCTACGAGCAGTACTTC
TRBJ2-1,TRBV5-5,NA,17,NA,CASSLASRASSYNEQFF,TGTGCCAGCAGCTTGGCCTCCAGAGCTAGCTCCTACAATGAGCAGTTCTTC
TRBJ2-7,TRBV29-1,NA,14,NA,CSVEGVQGGYEQYF,TGCAGCGTTGAAGGGGTCCAGGGAGGCTACGAGCAGTACTTC
TRBJ1-4,TRBV29-1,few,12,NA,CSVELGRAELFF,TGCAGCGTTGAGCTGGGTCGTGCAGAACTGTTTTTT
TRBJ1-3,TRBV19,NA,14,NA,CASSRRSSGNTIYF,TGTGCCAGTAGTCGGAGGAGCTCTGGAAACACCATATATTTT
TRBJ2-7,TRBV29-1,NA,12,NA,CSVLDSSYEQYF,TGCAGCGTCCTGGACAGTTCCTACGAGCAGTACTTC
TRBJ1-5,TRBV5-1,NA,15,NA,CASSLESGANQPQHF,TGCGCCAGCAGCTTGGAGTCAGGGGCTAATCAGCCCCAGCATTTT
TRBJ2-1,TRBV19,many,15,TRBD2,CASSIPAGGPNEQFF,TGTGCCAGTAGTATCCCAGCGGGGGGGCCTAATGAGCAGTTCTTC
TRBJ1-2,TRBV29-1,NA,13,NA,CSVESGTNYGYTF,TGCAGCGTTGAAAGTGGCACTAACTATGGCTACACCTTC
TRBJ2-5,TRBV7-6,many,14,TRBD1,CASSLFRGKETQYF,TGTGCCAGCAGCTTATTCAGGGGGAAAGAGACCCAGTACTTC
TRBJ2-1,TRBV11-3,once,14,NA,CASSQRSSYNEQFF,TGTGCCAGCAGCCAGAGGAGCTCCTACAATGAGCAGTTCTTC
TRBJ1-2,TRBV30,NA,13,NA,CAWSQGWEDGYTF,TGTGCCTGGTCTCAAGGTTGGGAAGACGGCTACACCTTC
TRBJ2-7,TRBV4-3,NA,20,TRBD2,CASSQDVPGVGGIPSYEQYF,TGCGCCAGCAGCCAAGATGTGCCTGGGGTCGGGGGGATTCCTTCCTACGAGCAGTACTTC
TRBJ2-7,TRBV18,NA,14,NA,CASSPRDGLYEQYF,TGTGCCAGCTCACCCCGGGACGGACTCTACGAGCAGTACTTC
TRBJ2-7,TRBV7-9,NA,13,NA,CASSLGYSYEQYF,TGTGCCAGCAGCTTGGGATACTCCTACGAGCAGTACTTC
TRBJ1-3,TRBV15,few,13,NA,CATSRSSGNTIYF,TGTGCCACCAGCAGGTCCTCGGGAAACACCATATATTTT
TRBJ1-5,TRBV10-2,NA,13,NA,CASSEFSNQPQHF,TGCGCCAGCAGTGAGTTTAGCAATCAGCCCCAGCATTTT
TRBJ2-1,TRBV9,few,16,NA,CASSVDLAGTRDEQFF,TGTGCCAGCAGCGTAGACCTCGCCGGGACTCGCGATGAGCAGTTCTTC
TRBJ2-7,TRBV7-9,NA,16,TRBD1,CASSLTTGSRSYEQYF,TGTGCCAGCAGCTTAACGACAGGGAGTAGGAGCTACGAGCAGTACTTC
TRBJ1-2,TRBV5-6,NA,9,NA,CASSLWCTF,TGTGCCAGCAGCTTATGGTGCACCTTC
TRBJ1-1,TRBV19,few,15,TRBD1,CASSSSDRGNTEAFF,TGTGCCAGTAGTTCCTCGGACAGGGGTAACACTGAAGCTTTCTTT
TRBJ2-7,TRBV19,NA,14,TRBD1,CASSPGQGPYEQYF,TGTGCCAGTAGTCCGGGACAGGGTCCCTACGAGCAGTACTTC
TRBJ2-7,TRBV29-1,NA,12,NA,CSVVPSSYEQYF,TGCAGCGTTGTACCGAGCTCCTACGAGCAGTACTTC
TRBJ2-7,TRBV29-1,once,11,NA,CSVVANYEQYF,TGCAGCGTTGTAGCGAACTACGAGCAGTACTTC
TRBJ2-7,TRBV7-8,NA,14,NA,CASSLRTNSYEQYF,TGTGCCAGCAGCCTAAGGACAAACTCCTACGAGCAGTACTTC
TRBJ1-5,TRBV5-1,NA,14,NA,CASSTGWGNQPQHF,TGCGCCAGCAGCACCGGATGGGGCAATCAGCCCCAGCATTTT
TRBJ1-2,TRBV6-5,NA,14,TRBD1,CASSYKQTGSGYTF,TGTGCCAGCAGTTACAAACAGACAGGGAGTGGCTACACCTTC
TRBJ1-2,TRBV5-5,NA,14,TRBD1,CASSLRQGHYGYTF,TGTGCCAGCAGCTTGCGACAGGGCCACTATGGCTACACCTTC
TRBJ1-1,TRBV5-6,NA,14,NA,CASSLAQGGTEAFF,TGTGCCAGCAGCTTGGCCCAGGGAGGGACTGAAGCTTTCTTT
TRBJ2-2,TRBV29-1,NA,13,NA,CSVETSTMGELFF,TGCAGCGTTGAAACCTCAACCATGGGGGAGCTGTTTTTT
TRBJ1-6,TRBV27,NA,16,NA,CASSLGRQAYNSPLHF,TGTGCCAGCAGTTTAGGGCGGCAGGCCTATAATTCACCCCTCCACTTT
TRBJ2-1,TRBV4-3,NA,17,TRBD2,CASSPDVAGVSGNEQFF,TGCGCCAGCAGTCCAGACGTAGCGGGGGTGTCGGGCAATGAGCAGTTCTTC
TRBJ2-7,TRBV19,few,13,NA,CASSIGITYEQYF,TGTGCCAGTAGTATCGGAATCACCTACGAGCAGTACTTC
TRBJ2-1,TRBV7-8,NA,18,TRBD1,CASSLALGGLETYNEQFF,TGTGCCAGCAGCTTAGCGCTAGGGGGCTTGGAAACCTACAATGAGCAGTTCTTC
TRBJ2-1,TRBV5-5,NA,12,NA,CASSLSYNEQFF,TGTGCCAGCAGCTTGAGCTACAATGAGCAGTTCTTC
TRBJ2-3,TRBV19,NA,13,NA,CASSEGLVDTQYF,TGTGCCAGTAGTGAGGGGTTGGTGGATACGCAGTATTTT
TRBJ2-7,TRBV7-9,few,15,TRBD2,CASSRTSGGDYEQYF,TGTGCCAGCAGCCGGACTAGCGGGGGGGACTACGAGCAGTACTTC
TRBJ1-5,TRBV19,NA,13,NA,CASSIDFNQPQHF,TGTGCCAGTAGTATAGATTTCAATCAGCCCCAGCATTTT
TRBJ1-1,TRBV7-2,NA,14,NA,CASSSGHSGTEAFF,TGTGCCAGCAGCTCGGGACACTCGGGCACTGAAGCTTTCTTT
TRBJ2-5,TRBV7-8,NA,19,TRBD2,CASSETTPGLAGEQETQYF,TGTGCCAGCAGCGAAACAACACCGGGACTAGCGGGGGAGCAAGAGACCCAGTACTTC
TRBJ2-3,TRBV29-1,NA,15,NA,CSVAGGPFSTDTQYF,TGCAGCGTTGCCGGGGGCCCCTTTAGCACAGATACGCAGTATTTT
TRBJ2-4,TRBV23-1,NA,13,NA,CASTRGAKNIQYF,TGCGCCAGCACGAGGGGGGCCAAAAACATTCAGTACTTC
TRBJ2-1,TRBV5-6,NA,13,NA,CASSSRLPLEQFF,TGTGCCAGCAGCTCTCGACTGCCCCTTGAGCAGTTCTTC
TRBJ2-1,TRBV6-6,NA,11,NA,CASSLGQHGVF,TGTGCCAGCAGTTTAGGCCAACACGGGGTCTTC
TRBJ1-1,TRBV19,few,12,NA,CASKFLNTEAFF,TGTGCCAGTAAGTTCCTGAACACTGAAGCTTTCTTT
TRBJ2-3,TRBV6-1,NA,15,TRBD2,CASRSGTSETDTQYF,TGTGCCAGCAGATCCGGGACTAGCGAAACAGATACGCAGTATTTT